The 27 T cell receptor beta chains below were found in one sample sequenced in a study of graft-versus-host responses after intestinal transplantation. Antigens of these TCRs are unknown. The repertoire was sequenced with immunoSEQ multiplex PCR; TCRdb's copy has only in-frame clones and lacks some. In the table there are about 35,000 clones, over 85% of which are singletons. The sample in question was unstimulated CD8+ T cells sorted from spleen or lymph node cells, obtained before transplant. Source of these receptors: a human donor who was the organ donor for an intestinal transplant.

The chain employs TRBV29-1 and TRBJ2-6; 13 bases match TRBD2. This CDR3 is 18 amino acids long. J lost 0 bases, V lost 7 bases, and 9 bases had no gene match. Germline CDR1 reads SQVTM; CDR2 reads ANQGSEA. This chain's CDR3 is CSATGLAGNPSGANVLTF. The CDR3 bases are TGCAGCGCAACGGGACTAGCGGGAAACCCCTCTGGGGCCAACGTCCTGACTTTC.

This clone was counted a single time. The chain uses TRBV2 and TRBJ2-1; D may be TRBD2 (6 bases). V was pared by 11 bases and J by 3 bases, with 17 bases between. Germline CDR1 SNHLY, CDR2 FYNNEI. The CDR3 runs to 14 residues. The CDR3 sequence is CARRAAWIYNEQFF. Written as DNA, the CDR3 is TGTGCCCGGAGGGCGGCCTGGATCTACAATGAGCAGTTCTTC.

The chain recombines TRBV28 with TRBJ2-7; tentative D call: TRBD2 (6 bases). The CDR3 contains 13 residues. Trimming shortened V by 3 bases and J by 3 bases, and 9 bases separated the two germline ends. CDR1 is MDHEN, CDR2 SYDVKM, per germline. The CDR3 reads CASSFSGGYEQYF. For the CDR3, the DNA is TGTGCCAGCAGTTTTTCCGGGGGCTACGAGCAGTACTTC.

This chain uses TRBV28 with TRBJ2-1, with D uncertain. The CDR3 covers 15 residues. V dropped 5 bases and J dropped 0 bases, with 11 bases sitting between them. Germline lookup yields CDR1 MDHEN and CDR2 SYDVKM. CDR3 residues: CASSRAGSSYNEQFF. The CDR3 region has the DNA TGTGCCAGCAGTCGGGCAGGCTCCTCCTACAATGAGCAGTTCTTC.

The CDR3 bases are TGTGCCAGTAGTATAGAAGGGTGGGGGAATCAGCCCCAGCATTTT. Encoded protein: CASSIEGWGNQPQHF. V usage is TRBV19 and J usage is TRBJ1-5; a weak D match, TRBD1 (5 bases). The germline V and J ends were trimmed by 0 bases and 4 bases, with 10 bases remaining between them. Germline V gene data show CDR1 as LNHDA and CDR2 as SQIVND (reference sequence). The CDR3 is 15 amino acids.

The V and J genes are TRBV6-4 and TRBJ2-7, with D uncertain. The CDR3 runs 11 residues. Trimming removed 6 bases from V and 2 bases from J, with 5 bases in between. The V gene's germline CDR1 is MRHNA and CDR2 SNTAGT. CDR3 sequence (DNA): TGTGCCAGCAGCGGAACCTACGAGCAGTACTTC. This gives the protein CASSGTYEQYF.

The V call is TRBV7-6, the J call TRBJ2-7, with 7 nucleotides matching TRBD1. In germline, CDR1 is SGHVS, CDR2 FNYEAQ. With V trimmed by 5 bases and J by 2 bases, 6 bases remained unmatched. The CDR3 loop spans 14 amino acids. CDR3 protein: CASSPEGTAYEQYF. CDR3 nucleotides: TGTGCCAGCAGCCCTGAGGGGACAGCCTACGAGCAGTACTTC.

The chain has TRBV7-6 and TRBJ2-7, with 9 positions matching TRBD2. The CDR3 contains 16 residues. V shed 1 base and J 4 bases; nucleotides not matched to a gene: 8. CDR1 is SGHVS and CDR2 is FNYEAQ in the germline V gene. CDR3 region: CASSLGLAGTIYEQYF. The CDR3 region has the DNA TGTGCCAGCAGCTTAGGCCTAGCGGGGACCATTTACGAGCAGTACTTC.

The chain links TRBV4-1 to TRBJ1-4, with 11 bases aligning to TRBD1. CDR3 length: 16 amino acids. Germline V gene lookup returns CDR1 MGHRA and CDR2 YSYEKL. The junction had 7 bases not matched to a gene; V was cut back by 3 bases and J by 7 bases. This CDR3 reads CASSHPRDRGGEKLFF. CDR3 DNA sequence: TGCGCCAGCAGCCATCCGCGGGACAGGGGGGGTGAAAAACTGTTTTTT.

The chain links TRBV28 to TRBJ2-7; D gene unclear. The germline gives CDR1 MDHEN, CDR2 SYDVKM. This CDR3 contains 15 residues. Deletions cut 5 bases from V and 4 bases from J, with 18 bases between. CDR3 region: CASSPPLSPLYEQYF. In nucleotides, the CDR3 is TGTGCCAGCAGTCCCCCCCTTTCGCCACTTTACGAGCAGTACTTC.

V usage is TRBV5-4 and J usage is TRBJ2-2; no clear D. Trimming stripped 2 bases from V and 6 bases from J, with 5 bases between. The germline gives CDR1 SGHNT, CDR2 YYREEE (reference sequence). This CDR3 comprises 12 residues. CDR3 protein: CASSLGAGELFF. The CDR3, as DNA: TGTGCCAGCAGCTTAGGCGCCGGGGAGCTGTTTTTT.

The CDR3 DNA reads as TGTGCCAGCAGTGGGGTTTCCGGGACTAGCCGCAATGAGCAGTTCTTC. Translated, it gives CASSGVSGTSRNEQFF. The chain has TRBV28 and TRBJ2-1, with TRBD2 matching over 9 bases. The germline V gene has CDR1 MDHEN and CDR2 SYDVKM. V was clipped by 5 bases and J by 6 bases; unmatched bases: 11. The CDR3 has 16 residues.

The gene calls are TRBV5-8 and TRBJ2-7; tentatively, D is TRBD2 (7 bases). Germline CDR1 and CDR2: SGHTS and YDEGEE. The CDR3 loop spans 14 amino acids. Trimming shortened V by 1 base and J by 4 bases, and 12 bases separated the two germline ends. In DNA, the CDR3 is TGTGCCAGCAGCTTGACAGGGAGGGGGTACGAGCAGTACTTC. Its translation: CASSLTGRGYEQYF.

The chain couples TRBV9 to TRBJ2-7, with 8 bases fitting TRBD1. In germline, CDR1 is SGDLS, CDR2 YYNGEE. The J segment lost 6 bases and the V segment lost 4 bases, leaving 9 bases of the junction unmatched. The CDR3 loop spans 14 amino acids. CDR3 sequence reads: CASSLGTGVSEQYF. Written as DNA, the CDR3 is TGTGCCAGCAGCCTGGGGACAGGCGTTAGCGAGCAGTACTTC.

The V gene is TRBV30, the J gene TRBJ1-1, with 8 bases fitting TRBD1. The CDR3 is 11 amino acids. V lost 5 bases, J lost 4 bases, and 0 bases stayed unmatched. Germline CDR1 GTSNPN, CDR2 SVGIG (reference sequence). CDR3 bases: TGTGCCTGGGGACAGGGCACTGAAGCTTTCTTT. Its translation is CAWGQGTEAFF. The variable domain in full, completed from reference TRBV30 and TRBJ1-1, reads SQTIHQWPATLVQPVGSPLSLECTVEGTSNPNLYWYRQAAGRGLQLLFYSVGIGQISSEVPQNLSASRPQDRQFILSSKKLLLSDSGFYLCAWGQGTEAFFGQGTRLTVV.

The gene calls are TRBV6-5 and TRBJ2-1; D is possibly TRBD1 (5 bases). The CDR3 totals 12 residues. Germline loops: CDR1 MNHEY, CDR2 SVGAGI. Deletions cut 5 bases from V and 8 bases from J, with 10 bases between. CDR3 protein: CASSGRVDEQFF. CDR3 coding DNA: TGTGCCAGCAGTGGCAGGGTCGATGAGCAGTTCTTC.

Comment on this clone: Different DNA sequences within this sample yield the same CDR3. The gene calls are TRBV6-5 and TRBJ1-2, with 8 bases that match TRBD1. This CDR3 has 15 residues. Trimming took 0 bases from V and 0 from J; bases not matched to a gene: 0. Germline V gene lookup returns CDR1 MNHEY and CDR2 SVGAGI. The CDR3 sequence is CASSYSTGANYGYTF. The CDR3 DNA sequence: TGTGCCAGCAGTTACTCGACAGGGGCTAACTATGGCTACACCTTC.

This clone appeared once. This chain links TRBV28 with TRBJ2-7, with TRBD2 matching over 10 bases. After removal of 4 bases from V and 3 bases from J, the junction contained 12 bases not matched to a gene. The CDR3 has 17 residues. Germline CDR1 is MDHEN and CDR2 is SYDVKM. The CDR3 spells CASSSNHLAGDFYEQYF. The CDR3, as DNA: TGTGCCAGCAGTTCAAACCACCTAGCGGGAGACTTCTACGAGCAGTACTTC.

Concerning this clone: This CDR3 is also generated by other DNA sequences in the sample. The chain couples TRBV4-3 to TRBJ2-3; 7 bases are a match to TRBD2. V trimming: 0 bases; J trimming: 2 bases; junction bases outside the gene matches: 2. The length of the CDR3 is 15 residues. CDR1 is LGHNA and CDR2 is YSLEER in the germline V gene. In DNA, the CDR3 is TGCGCCAGCAGCCAAGACACTAGCGTCACAGATACGCAGTATTTT. The encoded protein is CASSQDTSVTDTQYF.

This clone was detected a few times. This sequence joins TRBV23-1 and TRBJ2-7, with TRBD1 matching over 7 bases. TRBV23-1 falls under the ORF class, with uncertain function. The CDR3 covers 13 residues. Losses at the gene ends were 6 bases for V and 6 bases for J; bases not matched to a gene: 8. CDR3 region: CASSQRTGREQYF. DNA of the CDR3: TGCGCCAGCAGCCAAAGGACAGGACGCGAGCAGTACTTC.

V usage is TRBV11-3 and J usage is TRBJ2-2; maybe TRBD1 (6 bases). The CDR3 loop spans 15 amino acids. Germline V gene lookup returns CDR1 SGHNT and CDR2 YENEEA. V was pared by 4 bases and J by 3 bases, with 12 bases between. The CDR3 DNA is TGTGCCAGCAGCTCTCGGGACAAATACACCGGGGAGCTGTTTTTT. It yields the protein CASSSRDKYTGELFF.

This chain links TRBV4-1 with TRBJ2-7; 8 nucleotides agree with TRBD2. Unmatched junction bases numbered 5, after V lost 3 bases and J lost 4 bases. Per the germline V gene, CDR1 is MGHRA and CDR2 is YSYEKL. This CDR3 is 14 amino acids long. The CDR3 loop reads CASSHGRASYEQYF. For the CDR3, the DNA is TGCGCCAGCAGCCACGGGAGGGCCTCTTACGAGCAGTACTTC.

This clone was seen a single time. The chain links TRBV5-4 to TRBJ2-1; the D gene is possibly TRBD2 (6 bases). Trimming pared 1 base from V and 6 bases from J, leaving 26 bases between. Germline CDR1 is SGHNT and CDR2 is YYREEE (reference sequence). The CDR3 spans 19 residues. The CDR3 here is CASSLFLVLWGTASNEQFF. CDR3 nucleotides: TGTGCCAGCAGCTTGTTCTTGGTTTTATGGGGGACTGCTAGCAATGAGCAGTTCTTC.

This sequence joins TRBV7-2 and TRBJ2-1, with 14 positions matching TRBD2. The V gene's germline CDR1 is SGHTA and CDR2 FQGNSA. The trim removed 5 bases at V and 7 bases at J, leaving 16 bases unmatched. This CDR3 region has 19 residues. The CDR3: CASSPRTPGLAGAQNEQFF. CDR3 DNA: TGTGCCAGCAGCCCGCGAACACCGGGACTAGCGGGAGCCCAAAATGAGCAGTTCTTC.

The chain links TRBV28 to TRBJ2-7; D is possibly TRBD2 (6 bases). Trimming shortened V by 10 bases and J by 5 bases, and 15 bases separated the two germline ends. The germline gives CDR1 MDHEN, CDR2 SYDVKM. This CDR3 region has 12 residues. The CDR3 nucleotides read TGTGCCACCTACGGAGGGCCCCACGAGCAGTACTTC. It specifies CATYGGPHEQYF.

The chain employs TRBV11-2 and TRBJ2-2, with D unresolved. The V end lost 5 bases, the J end lost 3 bases, and 13 bases lay between the germline ends. This CDR3 contains 15 residues. The V gene's germline CDR1 is SGHAT and CDR2 FQNNGV. The CDR3 nucleotides read TGTGCCAGCAGCCCTGTAAATTCGGACACCGGGGAGCTGTTTTTT. Translated: CASSPVNSDTGELFF.

This rearrangement joins TRBV7-2 to TRBJ2-7, with 9 bases matching TRBD1. CDR1 and CDR2 (germline): SGHTA, FQGNSA. The CDR3 runs to 14 residues. The V gene end was trimmed by 5 bases and the J gene end by 4 bases; junction bases not matched to a gene: 6. CDR3 nucleotide sequence: TGTGCCAGCAGCCCCCCGGGACAGGGTTACGAGCAGTACTTC. It translates to CASSPPGQGYEQYF.